This section outlines one T cell receptor beta chain sequence together with its context. This clonotype has at least ten counts. No cognate antigen has been identified for it. Base qualities are not at hand, and no much larger clone is one base apart. The time point label corresponds to: pre-pandemic baseline sample and day 111 after first positive SARS-CoV-2 test. This sample stems from a study of kidney transplant recipient with SARS-CoV-2 infection (dated by TCRdb to about 2021). Sequencer: Illumina MiSeq. Profiling of the peripheral T cell repertoire targeted human TCRbeta genes. The paper's processing steps were these. Differential clonotype abundance was tested with beta-binomial modelling to account for variability over time. Clonotypes that had expanded were screened against the ImmuneCODE reference database of SARS-CoV-2-associated TCRs and mapped onto regions of the viral genome. Additional repertoire analyses were carried out for TRBV gene usage, CDR3 length, CDR3 amino acid overlap between time points, clonotype abundance distributions and Jaccard similarity. The public reads were reanalyzed by TCRdb: fastp trimming at Q25, MiXCR alignment, in-frame beta chains only. Records with the same CDR3 protein are collapsed into one entry carrying the most frequent genes and DNA. TCRdb's processing, not the authors' own work, is the source of the V and J calls. The sample table records 200,000 to 300,000 distinct CDR3 sequences; around 30% of these occur just once. The ten largest make up almost 7.5% of the sample.

The germline V gene gives CDR1 as KGHSH and CDR2 as LQKENI. The CDR3 runs 13 residues from the cysteine to the phenylalanine. Only CDR3 DNA remains: 39 bases, in frame from the first base. The V end loses 3 bases and the J end loses 5 bases, and a stretch of 8 bases separates them. The sequences come from a blood sample, collected at baseline and between days 110 and 120 from a kidney transplant recipient. The V gene is TRBV18 and the J gene is TRBJ1-5, and the D gene may be TRBD1, 5 bases matching. This receptor was taken from a male patient aged 30 to 39 who had COVID-19 and was a kidney transplant recipient. Some T cells may derive from the graft donor when a transplant has been performed. DNA sequence: TGTGCCAGCTCACCGGGGGTTGATCAGCCCCAGCATTTT. Its coded protein is CASSPGVDQPQHF.